What follows are 21 T cell receptor beta chains derived from one specimen sequenced in a study of PD-1 blockade in classical Hodgkin lymphoma. All patients relapsed after autologous stem cell transplantation, and brentuximab vedotin exposure varied. Assay used: immunoSEQ multiplex PCR; TCRdb lists only in-frame clones, some missing. The repertoire holds about 90,000 clones, with roughly nine tenths as singletons. Sequenced material: peripheral blood mononuclear cells (PBMCs), taken before the second cycle of nivolumab. The receptors originated from a human donor with classical Hodgkin lymphoma.

The chain carries TRBV28 and TRBJ2-7; the D gene is possibly TRBD2 (6 bases). CDR3 size: 14 residues. With 7 bases removed from V and 2 bases from J, the gap between germline ends came to 15 bases. Germline CDR1 MDHEN, CDR2 SYDVKM. The CDR3 here is CASISPGEPYEQYF. DNA for the CDR3: TGTGCCAGCATAAGCCCGGGAGAGCCCTACGAGCAGTACTTC. The variable domain in full, completed from reference TRBV28 and TRBJ2-7, reads DVKVTQSSRYLVKRTGEKVFLECVQDMDHENMFWYRQDPGLGLRLIYFSYDVKMKEKGDIPEGYSVSREKKERFSLILESASTNQTSMYLCASISPGEPYEQYFGPGTRLTVT.

This chain uses TRBV19 with TRBJ2-3; tentatively, D is TRBD2 (5 bases). CDR3 size: 16 residues. The V end lost 4 bases, the J end lost 1 base, and 15 bases lay between the germline ends. Germline V gives CDR1 LNHDA, CDR2 SQIVND (reference sequence). Here the CDR3 DNA reads TGTGCCAGTAGTACCCCGCGCGGGCCGGGCACAGATACGCAGTATTTT. Translation gives CASSTPRGPGTDTQYF.

The genes are TRBV28 and TRBJ2-4, with D possibly matching TRBD1 (5 bases). Germline V gene data show CDR1 as MDHEN and CDR2 as SYDVKM. This CDR3 region has 15 residues. V was pared by 6 bases and J by 1 base, with 13 bases between. CDR3: CASRAPGLAKNIQYF. In nucleotides, the CDR3 is TGTGCCAGCAGGGCCCCAGGGTTGGCCAAAAACATTCAGTACTTC.

This clone showed up just once. This chain connects TRBV6-1 to TRBJ2-1; 7 positions agree with TRBD1. V shed 8 bases and J 4 bases; nucleotides not matched to a gene: 11. The length of the CDR3 is 15 residues. Germline CDR1 reads MNHNS; CDR2 reads SASEGT. The chain's CDR3 is CASGRQGVSYNEQFF. In DNA form, the CDR3 reads TGTGCCAGCGGAAGACAGGGAGTATCTTACAATGAGCAGTTCTTC.

On this clone itself: Mismatch with germline at one junction end may stem from a read error. The V and J genes are TRBV7-6 and TRBJ2-7; either TRBD1 or TRBD2 may supply D (6 bases each). Per germline, CDR1 SGHVS and CDR2 FNYEAQ. This CDR3 has 15 residues. Here the CDR3 reads CASSLAEGGSYEQYF. CDR3 bases: TGTGCCAGCAGTTTAGCAGAGGGGGGTTCCTACGAGCAGTACTTC.

The rearrangement uses TRBV6-1 and TRBJ1-1; TRBD1 might be the D (5 bases). Germline loops: CDR1 MNHNS, CDR2 SASEGT. This CDR3 has 14 residues. V was shortened by 5 bases and J by 10 bases, with 20 bases between the two germline ends. The CDR3 DNA reads TGTGCCAGCAGTACCGGGGGGATCCCGCCCCGAGCTTTCTTT. Translating it yields CASSTGGIPPRAFF.

CDR3 amino acids: CASSDRVQDIQYF. The CDR3 DNA reads as TGCGCCAGCAGCGACAGGGTTCAGGACATTCAGTACTTC. The chain recombines TRBV10-1 with TRBJ2-4; TRBD1 agrees at 7 bases. V gave up 6 bases and J gave up 8 bases; unmatched junction bases: 7. The CDR3 is made up of 13 amino acids. Germline CDR1 is WNHNN and CDR2 is SYGVQD (reference sequence).

This chain joins TRBV4-1 and TRBJ2-1; 7 bases align to TRBD2. The length of the CDR3 is 16 residues. Trimming at V came to 1 base and at J to 1 base, leaving 4 bases not matched to a gene. The germline V gene has CDR1 MGHRA and CDR2 YSYEKL. The CDR3 nucleotides read TGCGCCAGCAGCCAAGGCGGGGGAAGTTCCTACAATGAGCAGTTCTTC. Translated: CASSQGGGSSYNEQFF.

The chain links TRBV28 to TRBJ2-7; 13 nucleotides agree with TRBD2. This CDR3 has 21 amino acids. CDR1 MDHEN and CDR2 SYDVKM come from the germline V gene. With V trimmed by 6 bases and J by 0 bases, 20 bases remained unmatched. Written as DNA, the CDR3 is TGTGCCAGCAGGGGCCCACTAGCGGGAGGGCCCACACCGGCAAGCTCCTACGAGCAGTACTTC. As protein: CASRGPLAGGPTPASSYEQYF.

This clone was recorded only once. The chain joins TRBV2 to TRBJ1-5; perhaps TRBD1 as D (6 bases). Per germline, CDR1 SNHLY and CDR2 FYNNEI. The CDR3 runs to 15 residues. The V end was cut by 6 bases, the J end by 5 bases, with 17 bases between. The CDR3, as DNA: TGTGCCAGCAGAGCTAAAATGGACAGCTATCAGCCCCAGCATTTT. This translates into CASRAKMDSYQPQHF.

About this clone: One end of the junction varies from germline; a read error may be responsible. This chain links TRBV27 with TRBJ2-7, with TRBD2 identical over 7 bases. Germline V gene data show CDR1 as MNHEY and CDR2 as SMNVEV (reference sequence). The CDR3 length is 18 residues. The CDR3 sequence: CASSISAGSSSMQYEQYF. CDR3 DNA sequence: TGTGCCAGCAGTATATCAGCGGGATCTTCCTCAATGCAATACGAGCAGTACTTC.

J is TRBJ2-1 and V is TRBV5-1, with 8 bases lining up with TRBD1. CDR1 and CDR2 (germline): SGHRS, YFSETQ. J gave up 3 bases and V 4 bases, and 3 bases lay outside the gene matches. The CDR3 spans 14 residues. CDR3 bases: TGCGCCAGCAGCAAGGGACAGGACTACAATGAGCAGTTCTTC. Amino acids: CASSKGQDYNEQFF.

The J gene is TRBJ2-1, the V gene TRBV7-9; D may be TRBD1 or TRBD2 (5 bases each). Germline CDR1 reads SEHNR; CDR2 reads FQNEAQ (reference sequence). Trimming removed 6 bases from V and 13 bases from J, with 16 bases in between. The CDR3 runs to 12 residues. For the CDR3, the DNA is TGTGCCAGCAGGGGTACCGGGACCGTCCAGTTCTTC. This gives the protein CASRGTGTVQFF.

The chain couples TRBV5-8 to TRBJ2-3; no clear D. The ends were cut back, 0 bases at V and 2 bases at J, with 7 bases in the middle. Per the germline V gene, CDR1 is SGHTS and CDR2 is YDEGEE. The CDR3 loop spans 14 amino acids. The CDR3, as DNA: TGTGCCAGCAGCTTGGCCCAGGACACAGATACGCAGTATTTT. It encodes CASSLAQDTDTQYF.

The chain has TRBV6-1 and TRBJ2-7; D gene uncertain. V shed 6 bases and J shed 6 bases, with 12 bases lying between them. In germline, CDR1 is MNHNS, CDR2 SASEGT. This CDR3 comprises 12 residues. This chain's CDR3 is CASSSYRSEQYF. DNA of the CDR3: TGTGCCAGCAGCTCCTACCGCAGCGAGCAGTACTTC.

This clone was detected only once. The V and J genes are TRBV11-3 and TRBJ2-1; 9 positions match TRBD1. Unmatched junction bases numbered 12, after V lost 3 bases and J lost 6 bases. The CDR3 covers 17 residues. The germline CDR1 and CDR2 sequences are SGHNT and YENEEA. DNA of the CDR3: TGTGCCAGCAGCTTGCGTGTGGGGGGACAGGGCATCAATGAGCAGTTCTTC. It translates to CASSLRVGGQGINEQFF. The full variable domain, rest sourced from reference TRBV11-3 and TRBJ2-1, is EAGVVQSPRYKIIEKKQPVAFWCNPISGHNTLYWYLQNLGQGPELLIRYENEEAVDDSQLPKDRFSAERLKGVDSTLKIQPAELGDSAVYLCASSLRVGGQGINEQFFGPGTRLTVL.

The gene calls are TRBV27 and TRBJ1-1, with D perhaps TRBD1 (6 bases). Trimming removed 2 bases at V and 8 bases at J, with 12 bases between. CDR1 and CDR2 from the germline V gene are MNHEY and SMNVEV (reference sequence). CDR3 size: 13 residues. The CDR3 coding sequence is TGTGCCAGCAGTTTAAATTCGGACAGCGAAGCTTTCTTT. This sequence encodes CASSLNSDSEAFF.

The J gene is TRBJ2-1, the V gene TRBV7-2; 14 nucleotides align to TRBD2. Germline V gives CDR1 SGHTA, CDR2 FQGNSA. The V and J ends lost 5 bases and 4 bases, in that order; junction bases with no gene match: 13. The CDR3 runs to 19 residues. CDR3: CASSLSGTSGRLTYNEQFF. Here the CDR3 DNA reads TGTGCCAGCAGCCTGAGCGGGACTAGCGGGAGACTCACATACAATGAGCAGTTCTTC.

The chain employs TRBV14 and TRBJ2-1; tentatively, D is TRBD1 (6 bases). The V end was cut by 7 bases, the J end by 6 bases, with 19 bases between. Germline lookup yields CDR1 SGHDN and CDR2 FVKESK. There are 15 residues in the CDR3. The CDR3 protein is CASTTKGVARNEQFF. The CDR3 coding sequence is TGTGCCAGCACCACCAAGGGGGTAGCTCGCAATGAGCAGTTCTTC.

The genes are TRBV7-9 and TRBJ2-5; TRBD1 matches at 10 bases. Germline assignment: CDR1 SEHNR and CDR2 FQNEAQ (reference sequence). The CDR3 loop spans 18 amino acids. With V trimmed by 4 bases and J by 1 base, 12 bases remained unmatched. The CDR3 nucleotides are TGTGCCAGCAGCTCAGGAGTGTCGGACAGGGGGTTCCAAGAGACCCAGTACTTC. Protein: CASSSGVSDRGFQETQYF.

This clone was picked up a small number of times. V gene TRBV18 combines with J gene TRBJ2-7, with 11 bases lining up with TRBD2. This CDR3 has 17 amino acids. Germline CDR1 is KGHSH and CDR2 is LQKENI. V gave up 4 bases and J gave up 6 bases; unmatched junction bases: 14. The CDR3 DNA sequence: TGTGCCAGCTCACGGGGGGAGCCGACTAGCGGGATTTCCGAGCAGTACTTC. Encoded protein: CASSRGEPTSGISEQYF.